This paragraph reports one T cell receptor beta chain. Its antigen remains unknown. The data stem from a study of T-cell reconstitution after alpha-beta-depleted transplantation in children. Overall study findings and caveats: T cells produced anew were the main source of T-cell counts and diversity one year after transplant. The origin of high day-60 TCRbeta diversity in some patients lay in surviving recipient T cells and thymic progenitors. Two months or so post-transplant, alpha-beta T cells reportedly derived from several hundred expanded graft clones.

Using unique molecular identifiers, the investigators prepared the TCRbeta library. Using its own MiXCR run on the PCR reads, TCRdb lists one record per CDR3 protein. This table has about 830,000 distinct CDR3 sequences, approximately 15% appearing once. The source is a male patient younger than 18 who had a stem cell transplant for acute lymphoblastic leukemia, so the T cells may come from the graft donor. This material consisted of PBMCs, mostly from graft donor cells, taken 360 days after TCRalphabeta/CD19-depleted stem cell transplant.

CDR3 nucleotides: TGTGCCACCAGCAGATCAAGACAGGTCCGCTACGAGCAGTACTTC. Its translation: CATSRSRQVRYEQYF. V and J are TRBV15 and TRBJ2-7; D is perhaps TRBD1 (6 bases). The germline gives CDR1 LNHNV, CDR2 YYDKDF (reference sequence). There are 15 residues in the CDR3. V was pared by 2 bases and J by 3 bases, with 14 bases between.